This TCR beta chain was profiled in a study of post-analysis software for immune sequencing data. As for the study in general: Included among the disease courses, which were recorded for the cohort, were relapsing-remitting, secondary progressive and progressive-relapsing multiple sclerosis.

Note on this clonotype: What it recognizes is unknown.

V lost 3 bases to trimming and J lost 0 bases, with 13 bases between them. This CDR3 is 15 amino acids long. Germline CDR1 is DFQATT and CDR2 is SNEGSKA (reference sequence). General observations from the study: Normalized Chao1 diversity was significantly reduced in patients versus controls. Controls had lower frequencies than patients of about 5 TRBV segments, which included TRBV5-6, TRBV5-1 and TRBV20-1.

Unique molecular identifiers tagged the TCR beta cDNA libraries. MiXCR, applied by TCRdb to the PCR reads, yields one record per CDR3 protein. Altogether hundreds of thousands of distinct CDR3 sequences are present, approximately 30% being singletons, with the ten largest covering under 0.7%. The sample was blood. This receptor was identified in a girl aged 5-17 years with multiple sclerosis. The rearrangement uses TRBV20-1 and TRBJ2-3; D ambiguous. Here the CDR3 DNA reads TGCAGTGCTAGCAGGTTTCCCCTCAGCACAGATACGCAGTATTTT. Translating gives CSASRFPLSTDTQYF.